This TCR beta chain was sequenced during a study of blood T cell repertoires in COVID-19. The V segment lost 6 bases and the J segment 7 bases; nucleotides outside the gene matches: 6. CDR1 and CDR2 from the germline V gene are SNHLY and FYNNEI. This CDR3 is built from 13 residues. This clone was counted a few times. Sequencing used immunoSEQ multiplex PCR; TCRdb keeps in-frame clones, though not all of them. The table shows around 160,000 clones, with roughly 76% occurring only once. The sequencing input was peripheral blood. The sequence was collected from a human donor with acute or convalescent COVID-19. The donor label of this sample is uncertain. This chain links TRBV2 with TRBJ1-2, with 9 bases aligning to TRBD1. The CDR3 nucleotides are TGTGCCAGCAGCTTCACAGGGGGCGCTGGCTACACCTTC. This encodes CASSFTGGAGYTF.